One TCR beta chain is described in this entry. The data stem from a study of T-cell memory formation after mild COVID-19. TCRdb itself ran the 5' RACE reads through MiXCR, one entry per CDR3 protein. Of about 440,000 distinct CDR3 sequences listed, around 18% are singletons. Germline CDR1 and CDR2: SGHRS and YFSETQ. V gave up 4 bases and J gave up 6 bases, with 16 bases separating them. The CDR3 is 14 residues long. The source is an adult woman who had mild COVID-19 (a few samples of this study predate the infection). Cell type and time point are not known. The rearrangement links TRBV5-1 to TRBJ1-1; D remains unclear. Sequencing was done on a sample of PBMCs or a T cell subset sorted from them (not recorded which). CDR3 loop: CASSGGSGIPEAFF. The CDR3 DNA is TGCGCCAGCAGCGGTGGATCTGGGATCCCTGAAGCTTTCTTT.